The 3 T cell receptor beta chains reported below all come from one sample, sequenced in a study of T cells in Graves' hyperthyroidism and ophthalmopathy. TCR beta CDR3 regions were amplified from RNA. Using the HTBI primer set, a first-round RT-PCR was run on the TCR CDR3. Via MiXCR, TCRdb re-called the multiplex PCR reads, giving one row per CDR3 protein. Counted here are approximately 400,000 distinct CDR3 sequences, 15% to 18% occurring once; the ten biggest clones make up less than 15%. The sequencing input was blood. These TCRs come from a woman under 30 with Graves' hyperthyroidism.

V is TRBV24-1 and J is TRBJ2-2; D is undetermined. Per the germline V gene, CDR1 is KGHDR and CDR2 is SFDVKD. Trimming removed 4 bases at V and 0 bases at J, with 11 bases between. The CDR3 loop spans 16 amino acids. CDR3: CATSELRHPNTGELFF. In DNA form, the CDR3 reads TGTGCCACCAGTGAATTGAGACACCCGAACACCGGGGAGCTGTTTTTT.

V usage is TRBV4-2 and J usage is TRBJ1-2; D gene uncertain. The CDR3 totals 15 residues. Germline-derived CDR1 and CDR2 are LGHNA and YNFKEQ. The V end was cut by 1 base, the J end by 3 bases, with 12 bases between. The CDR3 nucleotides are TGTGCCAGCAGCCAAGTATCAAGCGGGGACTATGGCTACACCTTC. It is translated as CASSQVSSGDYGYTF.

Turning to this clonotype: This clone may be a read error of a much larger clone one base away. Because the CDR3 is missing its conserved closing phenylalanine or tryptophan, this is likely a read error. This chain uses TRBV3-1 with TRBJ1-2; D is uncertain. The germline V gene has CDR1 LGHDT and CDR2 YNNKEL (reference sequence). V was cut by 0 bases and J by 8 bases, with 13 bases left in between. The CDR3 covers 14 residues. The CDR3 reads CASSQDTGRVGYTL. The CDR3 DNA sequence: TGTGCCAGCAGCCAAGATACCGGACGGGTGGGCTACACCCTC.